A selection of T cell receptor beta chains follows, all from one sample in a study of human T cells and chemical hapten exposure. TCRdb recomputed calls from the RACE reads with MiXCR, one row per CDR3 protein. The sample holds tens of thousands of distinct CDR3 sequences; 6% to 9% are singletons and the top ten take approximately 1.5%. Sample: whole blood, taken in connection with sensitization to the hapten diphenylcyclopropenone (DPC). These receptors all come from a woman aged 25 to 45 with alopecia areata. Some clones in this sample may be carry-over from other donors' samples. Both conserved end residues are part of each CDR3. Each record gives: clone size, D gene, J gene, V gene, CDR3 DNA, CDR3 protein. The D gene is left open where the match is weak. Clone size, where shown, is once, few, many, or a class for clones that have expanded.

clone size: many
D gene: NA
J gene: TRBJ1-5
V gene: TRBV30
CDR3 DNA: TGTGCCTGGAGTATCCAGGTCAATCAGCCCCAGCATTTT
CDR3 protein: CAWSIQVNQPQHF

clone size: few
D gene: NA
J gene: TRBJ2-2
V gene: TRBV30
CDR3 DNA: TGTGCCTGGAGTGGAGGGTACGGCGGGGAGCTGTTTTTT
CDR3 protein: CAWSGGYGGELFF

clone size: NA
D gene: TRBD1
J gene: TRBJ1-2
V gene: TRBV6-6
CDR3 DNA: TGTGCCAGCAGCCGGGACAGGGAAAGTGGCTACACCTTC
CDR3 protein: CASSRDRESGYTF

clone size: NA
D gene: NA
J gene: TRBJ1-2
V gene: TRBV11-2
CDR3 DNA: TGTGCCAGCAGCTTAGGGTCTGGACAGTACTATGGCTACACCTTC
CDR3 protein: CASSLGSGQYYGYTF

clone size: many
D gene: NA
J gene: TRBJ1-2
V gene: TRBV7-9
CDR3 DNA: TGTGCCAGCAGCTTCACCGCTAGCCATGGCTACACCTTC
CDR3 protein: CASSFTASHGYTF

clone size: many
D gene: NA
J gene: TRBJ2-7
V gene: TRBV2
CDR3 DNA: TGTGCCAGCAGCAGACAAGACTACGAGCAGTACTTC
CDR3 protein: CASSRQDYEQYF

clone size: NA
D gene: TRBD1
J gene: TRBJ2-2
V gene: TRBV12-3/TRBV12-4
CDR3 DNA: TGTGCCAGCATGGGGGACAGGGCCACCGGGGAGCTGTTTTTT
CDR3 protein: CASMGDRATGELFF

clone size: NA
D gene: NA
J gene: TRBJ2-7
V gene: TRBV29-1
CDR3 DNA: TGCAGCGTTGTGGAGGGGGGGACCTCCTACGAGCAGTACTTC
CDR3 protein: CSVVEGGTSYEQYF

clone size: many
D gene: NA
J gene: TRBJ2-5
V gene: TRBV7-9
CDR3 DNA: TGTGCCAGCAGCGGGGGACAAGAGACCCAGTACTTC
CDR3 protein: CASSGGQETQYF

clone size: few
D gene: TRBD2
J gene: TRBJ2-3
V gene: TRBV5-6
CDR3 DNA: TGTGCCAGCAGCTTGCCCGGGACTAGTCGAGGGGCAGATACGCAGTATTTT
CDR3 protein: CASSLPGTSRGADTQYF

clone size: many
D gene: TRBD1
J gene: TRBJ2-3
V gene: TRBV10-1
CDR3 DNA: TGCGCCAGCAGTGCCGGGACAGGGGAGGCAGATACGCAGTATTTT
CDR3 protein: CASSAGTGEADTQYF

clone size: few
D gene: TRBD1
J gene: TRBJ1-4
V gene: TRBV28
CDR3 DNA: TGTGCCAGCAGTTTCCGGGACAGGGAATACGCTAATGAAAAACTGTTTTTT
CDR3 protein: CASSFRDREYANEKLFF

clone size: many
D gene: NA
J gene: TRBJ1-1
V gene: TRBV5-1
CDR3 DNA: TGCGCCAGCAGCTTGGACGGACAGCTCACTGAAGCTTTCTTT
CDR3 protein: CASSLDGQLTEAFF

clone size: many
D gene: NA
J gene: TRBJ1-1
V gene: TRBV5-1
CDR3 DNA: TGCGCCAGCAGCTTGGTCCAGGGAGACACTGAAGCTTTCTTT
CDR3 protein: CASSLVQGDTEAFF

clone size: many
D gene: NA
J gene: TRBJ2-7
V gene: TRBV25-1
CDR3 DNA: TGTGCCAGCAGTGGCGGACAGTCCTACGAGCAGTACTTC
CDR3 protein: CASSGGQSYEQYF

clone size: few
D gene: NA
J gene: TRBJ2-6
V gene: TRBV27
CDR3 DNA: TGTGCCAGCAGTTTATTGCAATCTGGGGCCAACGTCCTGACTTTC
CDR3 protein: CASSLLQSGANVLTF

clone size: many
D gene: NA
J gene: TRBJ1-3
V gene: TRBV20-1
CDR3 DNA: TGCAGTGCTCGAGCCGACAGAAACTCTGGAAACACCATATATTTT
CDR3 protein: CSARADRNSGNTIYF

clone size: many
D gene: NA
J gene: TRBJ1-5
V gene: TRBV20-1
CDR3 DNA: TGCAGTGCCGGGGACTCAAAATTGGACAATCAGCCCCAGCATTTT
CDR3 protein: CSAGDSKLDNQPQHF

clone size: many
D gene: NA
J gene: TRBJ1-5
V gene: TRBV5-5
CDR3 DNA: TGTGCCAGCAGGGTTACCCAGTATTATAGCAATCAGCCCCAGCATTTT
CDR3 protein: CASRVTQYYSNQPQHF

clone size: NA
D gene: TRBD1
J gene: TRBJ1-4
V gene: TRBV5-1
CDR3 DNA: TGCGCCAGCAGCTTGGAGACAGGGGTTAATGAAAAACTGTTTTTT
CDR3 protein: CASSLETGVNEKLFF

clone size: many
D gene: NA
J gene: TRBJ2-1
V gene: TRBV20-1
CDR3 DNA: TGCAGTGCTAATTCCCCTAGCGAAGCCGACTGGGAGCAGTTCTTC
CDR3 protein: CSANSPSEADWEQFF

clone size: NA
D gene: TRBD1
J gene: TRBJ1-1
V gene: TRBV6-2/TRBV6-3
CDR3 DNA: TGTGCCACGGACAGGGGGCGAGGGACTGAAGCTTTCTTT
CDR3 protein: CATDRGRGTEAFF

clone size: few
D gene: NA
J gene: TRBJ1-2
V gene: TRBV19
CDR3 DNA: TGTGCCAGTAGTGCCGGTGGCTACACCTTC
CDR3 protein: CASSAGGYTF

clone size: few
D gene: NA
J gene: TRBJ2-5
V gene: TRBV3-1
CDR3 DNA: TGTGCCAGCAGCCAATCCTCTAGTTTCCGAGAGACCCAGTACTTC
CDR3 protein: CASSQSSSFRETQYF

clone size: few
D gene: NA
J gene: TRBJ2-1
V gene: TRBV28
CDR3 DNA: TGTGCCAGCAGTTTACTAGGTTTTGGGTACAATGAGCAGTTCTTC
CDR3 protein: CASSLLGFGYNEQFF

clone size: few
D gene: TRBD1
J gene: TRBJ1-1
V gene: TRBV5-1
CDR3 DNA: TGCGCCAGCAGCCTGACAGGGGGCGGTTTAGTATCCACTGAAGCTTTCTTT
CDR3 protein: CASSLTGGGLVSTEAFF